The 32 T cell receptor beta chains in this list originate from one sample, sequenced in a study of blood T cell repertoires in COVID-19. Produced via immunoSEQ multiplex PCR; TCRdb's table is partial and in-frame only. The repertoire holds approximately 180,000 clones, with more than 70% as singletons. Sequencing input: peripheral blood. The receptors here all came from a man aged 40-49 years with active or convalescent COVID-19.

The rearrangement links TRBV5-4 to TRBJ2-5; D possibly corresponds to TRBD1 (6 bases). V was clipped by 4 bases and J by 5 bases, with 9 bases between them. The CDR3 totals 12 residues. Germline-derived CDR1 and CDR2 are SGHNT and YYREEE (reference sequence). The CDR3 nucleotides read TGTGCCAGCAGCGGGGGCCCCGAGACCCAGTACTTC. Translated, it gives CASSGGPETQYF.

This rearrangement joins TRBV5-1 to TRBJ2-1, with 7 bases identical to TRBD1. Germline loops: CDR1 SGHRS, CDR2 YFSETQ. The CDR3 is 15 residues long. V was pared by 3 bases and J by 4 bases, with 7 bases of the junction left unmatched. The chain's CDR3 is CASSSGRGPYNEQFF. CDR3 DNA sequence: TGCGCCAGCAGCTCCGGTAGGGGGCCTTACAATGAGCAGTTCTTC.

V is TRBV27 and J is TRBJ2-6; D not resolved. CDR3 length: 13 residues. Trimming cost V 6 bases and J 0 bases, with 3 bases left between them. Germline V gives CDR1 MNHEY, CDR2 SMNVEV (reference sequence). CDR3 nucleotides: TGTGCCAGCAGGTACTCTGGGGCCAACGTCCTGACTTTC. It codes for CASRYSGANVLTF.

The chain is built from TRBV29-1 and TRBJ2-5, with D maybe TRBD2 (6 bases). The CDR3 sequence is 13 residues long. Germline values: CDR1 SQVTM, CDR2 ANQGSEA. Trimming stripped 3 bases from V and 4 bases from J, with 12 bases between. In DNA, the CDR3 is TGCAGCGTTGATAGACTAGTGAGAGAGACCCAGTACTTC. Encoded protein: CSVDRLVRETQYF.

V is TRBV10-3 and J is TRBJ2-3, with 9 bases identical to TRBD2. Germline V lookup: CDR1 ENHRY, CDR2 SYGVKD. CDR3 length: 14 amino acids. The junction had 2 bases not matched to a gene; V was cut back by 6 bases and J by 1 base. This CDR3 reads CAIRASGGTDTQYF. The CDR3 nucleotides are TGTGCCATCAGGGCTAGCGGGGGCACAGATACGCAGTATTTT.

Remarks on this clone: A far larger clone is only one base removed, so a read error is likely. The chain employs TRBV7-9 and TRBJ1-1; D gene unclear. V dropped 5 bases and J dropped 0 bases, with 10 bases sitting between them. Germline-derived CDR1 and CDR2 are SEHNR and FQNEAQ (reference sequence). The CDR3 length is 14 residues. In DNA form, the CDR3 reads TGTGCCAGCAGCCCCGGGATGATGAACACTGAAGCTTTCTTT. The encoded protein is CASSPGMMNTEAFF.

V gene TRBV5-1 combines with J gene TRBJ2-7; no reliable D call. This CDR3 has 14 amino acids. With 0 bases removed from V and 1 base from J, the gap between germline ends came to 8 bases. Germline-derived CDR1 and CDR2 are SGHRS and YFSETQ. CDR3 amino acids: CASSLVGTSYEQYF. The CDR3 DNA sequence: TGCGCCAGCAGCTTGGTTGGTACTTCCTACGAGCAGTACTTC.

The chain couples TRBV24-1 to TRBJ1-1; D is ambiguous. Looked up from germline, CDR1 is KGHDR and CDR2 is SFDVKD. V was cut by 5 bases and J by 7 bases, with 22 bases left in between. The CDR3 extends over 16 amino acids. CDR3 protein: CATSAPTPGGLGEAFF. The CDR3 DNA follows: TGTGCCACCAGTGCTCCAACCCCTGGAGGTCTCGGTGAAGCTTTCTTT.

This chain connects TRBV28 to TRBJ1-4; D gene uncertain. Germline CDR1 MDHEN, CDR2 SYDVKM. CDR3 length: 14 residues. The V and J ends lost 9 bases and 8 bases respectively, with 19 bases between them. The CDR3 loop is CASHKGGKIEKLFF. The CDR3 coding sequence is TGTGCCAGTCATAAGGGAGGGAAGATCGAAAAACTGTTTTTT.

CDR3 loop: CASSQDPNYEQYF. CDR3 coding DNA: TGTGCCAGCAGCCAAGATCCTAACTACGAGCAGTACTTC. The V and J genes are TRBV4-2 and TRBJ2-7; D remains unclear. Germline lookup yields CDR1 LGHNA and CDR2 YNFKEQ. The CDR3 length is 13 residues. V lost 0 bases and J 3 bases, leaving 6 bases between the germline ends.

This clone was detected a few times. The genes are TRBV14 and TRBJ1-2, with 7 nucleotides matching TRBD1. The ends lost 1 base at V and 4 bases at J; junction bases unmatched: 3. Germline values: CDR1 SGHDN, CDR2 FVKESK. The CDR3 is 14 amino acids. The CDR3 sequence: CASSQADRFYGYTF. CDR3 nucleotide sequence: TGTGCCAGCAGCCAAGCGGACAGGTTCTATGGCTACACCTTC.

This chain links TRBV11-2 with TRBJ2-7, with 8 bases matching TRBD1. The ends lost 5 bases at V and 3 bases at J; junction bases unmatched: 6. Per germline, CDR1 SGHAT and CDR2 FQNNGV. The CDR3 loop spans 14 amino acids. Written as DNA, the CDR3 is TGTGCCAGCAGCCCTCGACAGGGGCGCTACGAGCAGTACTTC. Translation: CASSPRQGRYEQYF.

The chain has TRBV3-1 (or the pseudogene TRBV3-2) and TRBJ1-2; D is possibly TRBD1 (6 bases). V gave up 0 bases and J gave up 4 bases, with 12 bases separating them. The CDR3 is 15 residues long. Germline CDR1 LGHDT, CDR2 YNNKEL (reference sequence). CDR3 sequence: CASSQDLSGAYGYTF. CDR3 nucleotides: TGTGCCAGCAGCCAAGATCTGTCAGGGGCCTATGGCTACACCTTC.

This chain joins TRBV2 and TRBJ1-1, with 8 bases that match TRBD1. Germline assignment: CDR1 SNHLY and CDR2 FYNNEI. The CDR3 consists of 15 residues. V shed 1 base, J shed 7 bases, and the junction held 8 bases outside the gene matches. CDR3 region: CASSEVVQGVGEAFF. CDR3 in DNA: TGTGCCAGCAGTGAAGTCGTACAGGGGGTGGGTGAAGCTTTCTTT.

This sequence joins TRBV20-1 and TRBJ1-1; D is perhaps TRBD1 (5 bases). Germline V gene sequence: CDR1 DFQATT, CDR2 SNEGSKA (reference sequence). CDR3 length: 15 residues. V lost 3 bases, J lost 1 base, and 15 bases lay in between. For the CDR3, the DNA is TGCAGTGCTAGTGTCGGAACTGGGGCGAACACTGAAGCTTTCTTT. Translating gives CSASVGTGANTEAFF.

V and J are TRBV10-3 and TRBJ1-1; a possible D gene is TRBD1 (5 bases). The germline V gene encodes CDR1 ENHRY and CDR2 SYGVKD. Trimming pared 0 bases from V and 7 bases from J, leaving 18 bases between. This CDR3 region has 16 residues. CDR3 sequence reads: CAISESLQVAGGEAFF. The CDR3 coding sequence is TGTGCCATCAGTGAGTCTTTACAGGTGGCCGGGGGTGAAGCTTTCTTT.

The chain has TRBV28 and TRBJ2-7; 9 nucleotides line up with TRBD2. The CDR3 runs 15 residues. Germline trimming cut 4 bases from V and 7 bases from J; bases unmatched to any gene: 11. CDR1 is MDHEN and CDR2 is SYDVKM in the germline V gene. The CDR3 region has the DNA TGTGCCAGCAGTTGGAGGCTAGCGGGGCTTGGGGAGCAGTACTTC. As protein: CASSWRLAGLGEQYF.

The V gene is TRBV3-1 (or the pseudogene TRBV3-2), the J gene TRBJ1-1; D gene uncertain. CDR3 length equals 13 residues. Germline-derived CDR1 and CDR2 are LGHDT and YNNKEL (reference sequence). Trimming stripped 1 base from V and 6 bases from J, with 9 bases between. The CDR3 DNA reads as TGTGCCAGCAGCCAAGGAGTACGGTCTGAAGCTTTCTTT. Amino acid sequence: CASSQGVRSEAFF.

This chain joins TRBV6-5 and TRBJ2-1; the D is unclear. V was cut by 11 bases and J by 10 bases, with 15 bases left in between. This CDR3 spans 11 amino acids. Per the germline V gene, CDR1 is MNHEY and CDR2 is SVGAGI. CDR3 nucleotides: TGTGCCTCAGGCCGGCCCAGGGAGCAGTTCTTC. This codes for CASGRPREQFF.

Concerning this clone itself: The CDR3 carries no conserved terminal phenylalanine or tryptophan, so it likely arises from a read error. The DNA is left out, because the CDR3 cannot be placed on it with certainty; the CDR3 is given as TCRdb lists it. The chain combines TRBV21-1 with TRBJ2-3; the D call TRBD2 from the table was never checked on the DNA. TRBV21-1 is designated a pseudogene. The CDR3 has 8 residues if both end residues are counted. The CDR3: CASSKRGG.

The chain carries TRBV19 and TRBJ1-6; D is perhaps TRBD1 (6 bases). The germline CDR1 and CDR2 sequences are LNHDA and SQIVND (reference sequence). Trimming stripped 5 bases from V and 10 bases from J, with 18 bases between. The CDR3 runs to 15 residues. The CDR3 DNA reads TGTGCCAGTAGTGGCATGACAGGCGCTTGGTCACCCCTCCACTTT. Amino acids: CASSGMTGAWSPLHF. Full variable domain (missing parts from reference TRBV19 and TRBJ1-6): DGGITQSPKYLFRKEGQNVTLSCEQNLNHDAMYWYRQDPGQGLRLIYYSQIVNDFQKGDIAEGYSVSREKKESFPLTVTSAQKNPTAFYLCASSGMTGAWSPLHFGNGTRLTVT.

The chain recombines TRBV12-3 or TRBV12-4 with TRBJ1-1; D is ambiguous. This CDR3 region has 12 residues. Deletions cut 5 bases from V and 11 bases from J, with 15 bases between. In DNA, the CDR3 is TGTGCCAGCAGTGCCGAGACCGGGATGGCTTTCTTT. Its protein product is CASSAETGMAFF.

The chain's CDR3 is CASRNARVFARYSNQPQHF. The CDR3 DNA sequence: TGTGCCAGTAGAAATGCCAGGGTGTTTGCGCGTTATAGCAATCAGCCCCAGCATTTT. This chain links TRBV19 with TRBJ1-5; perhaps TRBD1 as D (5 bases). The V end lost 6 bases, the J end lost 0 bases, and 24 bases lay between the germline ends. CDR3 length: 19 residues. Germline V gene sequence: CDR1 LNHDA, CDR2 SQIVND (reference sequence).

The J gene is TRBJ2-5, the V gene TRBV6-2 or TRBV6-3; D uncertain. Trimming removed 3 bases from V and 4 bases from J, with 9 bases in between. This CDR3 comprises 13 residues. Germline CDR1 reads MNHEY; CDR2 reads SVGEGT. CDR3 sequence: CASSYQAIETQYF. The CDR3 DNA reads TGTGCCAGCAGTTATCAGGCTATAGAGACCCAGTACTTC.

The chain joins TRBV9 to TRBJ2-1; possible D gene TRBD1, 6 bases. Trimming took off 3 bases at V and 0 bases at J, with 10 bases between the two ends. The CDR3 extends over 15 amino acids. CDR1 SGDLS and CDR2 YYNGEE come from the germline V gene. The CDR3 DNA sequence: TGTGCCAGCAGCGCCCGGGACATCTCCTACAATGAGCAGTTCTTC. Translated, it gives CASSARDISYNEQFF.

V is TRBV7-8 and J is TRBJ1-1, with a tentative D call TRBD1 (5 bases). The germline CDR1 and CDR2 sequences are SGHVS and FQNEAQ. The V and J ends lost 2 bases and 5 bases respectively, with 9 bases between them. There are 13 residues in the CDR3. CDR3 loop: CASSLSRVTEAFF. The CDR3 nucleotides read TGTGCCAGCAGCTTAAGCAGGGTGACTGAAGCTTTCTTT.

This clone was seen only once. V is TRBV28 and J is TRBJ1-6, with TRBD1 matching 10 bases. CDR1 and CDR2 from the germline V gene are MDHEN and SYDVKM. The CDR3 consists of 18 residues. J lost 1 base, V lost 4 bases, and 7 bases had no gene match. Here the CDR3 reads CASSSRGTGVSYNSPLHF. The CDR3, as DNA: TGTGCCAGCAGTTCGAGGGGGACAGGGGTATCCTATAATTCACCCCTCCACTTT.

This rearrangement joins TRBV13 to TRBJ1-4, with D possibly being TRBD1 (5 bases). Trimming left V 3 bases short and J 6 bases short, with 17 bases between. This CDR3 spans 16 amino acids. Germline CDR1 and CDR2: PRHDT and FYEKMQ (reference sequence). CDR3 amino acids: CASSFAPQGLYEKLFF. The DNA of the CDR3 is TGTGCCAGCAGCTTCGCACCTCAGGGTCTTTATGAAAAACTGTTTTTT.

The chain links TRBV3-1 (or the pseudogene TRBV3-2) to TRBJ1-1, with 7 bases aligning to TRBD1. The germline V gene has CDR1 LGHDT and CDR2 YNNKEL (reference sequence). V dropped 1 base and J dropped 10; count of bases not matched to a gene: 9. The CDR3 totals 14 residues. CDR3 region: CASSQARGTGRAFF. CDR3 nucleotide sequence: TGTGCCAGCAGCCAAGCCAGGGGGACGGGGAGAGCTTTCTTT.

The chain links TRBV5-1 to TRBJ1-1; D is unclear. The V end lost 5 bases, the J end lost 4 bases, and 12 bases lay between the germline ends. Germline CDR1 and CDR2: SGHRS and YFSETQ. The CDR3 covers 13 residues. CDR3 DNA sequence: TGCGCCAGCAGAGGAACAGACACCACTGAAGCTTTCTTT. Translated, it gives CASRGTDTTEAFF.

As DNA, the CDR3 is TGTGCCAGCAGTTTATCCCGAGTGGCAGATACGCAGTATTTT. Amino acid sequence: CASSLSRVADTQYF. The rearrangement joins TRBV28 to TRBJ2-3; D not resolved. Germline CDR1 is MDHEN and CDR2 is SYDVKM. Deletions cut 1 base from V and 4 bases from J, with 9 bases between. The CDR3 length is 14 residues.

As DNA, the CDR3 is TGTGCCAGCAGCCCCCGGGACAGACGAACTGGGGCTTTCTTT. Translating gives CASSPRDRRTGAFF. The V gene is TRBV3-1 (or the pseudogene TRBV3-2), the J gene TRBJ1-1, with 7 bases that match TRBD1. The trim removed 4 bases at V and 11 bases at J, leaving 13 bases unmatched. Germline V gene lookup returns CDR1 LGHDT and CDR2 YNNKEL (reference sequence). The CDR3 is made up of 14 amino acids.